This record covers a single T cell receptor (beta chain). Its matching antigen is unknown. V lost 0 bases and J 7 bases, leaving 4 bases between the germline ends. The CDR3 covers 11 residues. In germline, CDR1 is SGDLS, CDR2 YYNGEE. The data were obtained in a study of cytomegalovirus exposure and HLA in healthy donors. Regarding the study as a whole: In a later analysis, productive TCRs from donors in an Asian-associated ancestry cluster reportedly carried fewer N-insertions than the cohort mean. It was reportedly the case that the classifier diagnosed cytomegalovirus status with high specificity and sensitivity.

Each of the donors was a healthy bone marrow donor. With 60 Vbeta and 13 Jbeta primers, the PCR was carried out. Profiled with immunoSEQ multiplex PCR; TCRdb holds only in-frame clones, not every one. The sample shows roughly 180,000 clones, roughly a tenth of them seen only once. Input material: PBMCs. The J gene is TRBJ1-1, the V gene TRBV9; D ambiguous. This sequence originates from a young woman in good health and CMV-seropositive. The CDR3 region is CASSVAGEAFF. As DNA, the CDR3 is TGTGCCAGCAGCGTAGCGGGTGAAGCTTTCTTT.